Below, 25 T cell receptor beta chains from the same sample are listed, as sequenced in a study of vaccination effects on CD4 cells after COVID-19. CD4+ T cells specific for antigen were expanded with viral peptide pools by the ViraFEST assay before sequencing. The culture ran for about 11 days, and then CD4+ T cells were isolated. Previously uninfected by SARS-CoV-2, the vaccine recipients also showed negative nucleocapsid antibodies. Assay used: immunoSEQ multiplex PCR; TCRdb lists only in-frame clones, some missing. The repertoire holds some 68,000 clones, with 80% as singletons. What these receptors recognize is not known. The specimen comprised CD4+ T cells from PBMCs cultured with SARS-CoV-2 spike peptides, sampled before COVID-19 vaccination. These receptors all come from a human donor who received a COVID-19 vaccine.

The rearrangement uses TRBV9 and TRBJ1-6; 9 positions match TRBD1. Germline V gene data show CDR1 as SGDLS and CDR2 as YYNGEE. The CDR3 is made up of 15 amino acids. Unmatched junction bases numbered 6, after V lost 3 bases and J lost 8 bases. The CDR3 is CASSAQGQGDSPLHF. DNA of the CDR3: TGTGCCAGCAGCGCACAGGGACAGGGAGATTCACCCCTCCACTTT.

J is TRBJ2-3 and V is TRBV29-1; D is uncertain. Trimming removed 8 bases at V and 1 base at J, with 10 bases between. The germline CDR1 and CDR2 sequences are SQVTM and ANQGSEA. The CDR3 is made up of 12 amino acids. CDR3 residues: CSSRGGTDTQYF. The CDR3 DNA reads TGCAGCAGTCGTGGGGGCACAGATACGCAGTATTTT.

This chain connects TRBV11-2 to TRBJ1-2; no firm D call. The CDR3 spans 13 residues. Germline V CDR1 and CDR2: SGHAT, FQNNGV. With 5 bases removed from V and 2 bases from J, the gap between germline ends came to 9 bases. The CDR3 region is CASSTGRNYGYTF. The CDR3 bases are TGTGCCAGCAGCACCGGACGGAACTATGGCTACACCTTC.

This rearrangement joins TRBV7-2 to TRBJ2-2, with 7 bases aligning to TRBD2. CDR1 and CDR2 from the germline V gene are SGHTA and FQGNSA. The CDR3 loop spans 17 amino acids. V was clipped by 3 bases and J by 5 bases; unmatched bases: 12. The CDR3 loop reads CASSLRGGTMGTGELFF. The DNA of the CDR3 is TGTGCCAGCAGCTTGCGGGGTGGGACTATGGGGACCGGGGAGCTGTTTTTT.

A single count supports this clone. The rearrangement uses TRBV18 and TRBJ2-1; D is possibly TRBD2 (7 bases). CDR1 KGHSH and CDR2 LQKENI come from the germline V gene. V shed 1 base and J shed 8 bases, with 15 bases lying between them. This CDR3 has 15 amino acids. The CDR3 is CASSPQTGGRDEQFF. As DNA, the CDR3 is TGTGCCAGCTCACCACAGACGGGGGGCCGGGATGAGCAGTTCTTC. The whole variable domain, remainder taken from reference TRBV18 and TRBJ2-1, is NAGVMQNPRHLVRRRGQEARLRCSPMKGHSHVYWYRQLPEEGLKFMVYLQKENIIDESGMPKERFSAEFPKEGPSILRIQQVVRGDSAAYFCASSPQTGGRDEQFFGPGTRLTVL.

This chain joins TRBV7-3 and TRBJ2-3; tentative D call: TRBD1 (6 bases). The ends were cut back, 5 bases at V and 2 bases at J, with 26 bases in the middle. Germline values: CDR1 SGHTA, CDR2 FQGTGA. The CDR3 covers 19 residues. The CDR3 reads CASSKGVGVEWGTTDTQYF. In DNA form, the CDR3 reads TGTGCCAGCAGCAAGGGGGTGGGGGTGGAGTGGGGAACCACAGATACGCAGTATTTT.

The rearrangement uses TRBV6-6 and TRBJ2-1; D unclear. There are 13 residues in the CDR3. CDR1 is MNHNY, CDR2 SVGAGI, per germline (reference sequence). With 3 bases removed from V and 10 bases from J, the gap between germline ends came to 13 bases. The CDR3, as DNA: TGTGCCAGCAGTTATTCACGGATGGAGGAGCAGTTCTTC. Encoded protein: CASSYSRMEEQFF.

The DNA of the CDR3 is TGTGCCAGCTCGGGGCAGGGGAACTATGGCTACACCTTC. It is translated as CASSGQGNYGYTF. The genes are TRBV18 and TRBJ1-2; perhaps TRBD1 as D (6 bases). Looked up from germline, CDR1 is KGHSH and CDR2 is LQKENI. Trimming removed 6 bases from V and 2 bases from J, with 10 bases in between. The CDR3 has 13 amino acids.

The gene calls are TRBV6-6 and TRBJ1-6, with D hard to call. Germline loops: CDR1 MNHNY, CDR2 SVGAGI (reference sequence). CDR3 length equals 14 residues. V shed 0 bases and J shed 10 bases, with 10 bases lying between them. The CDR3 loop reads CASSYSADGSPLHF. The CDR3 region has the DNA TGTGCCAGCAGTTACTCGGCCGATGGATCACCCCTCCACTTT.

This chain connects TRBV6-2 or TRBV6-3 to TRBJ2-1, with 10 bases fitting TRBD1. There are 16 residues in the CDR3. Germline-derived CDR1 and CDR2 are MNHEY and SVGEGT. V lost 6 bases and J lost 4; bases outside the gene matches: 9. This CDR3 reads CASSPLGTGAYNEQFF. DNA of the CDR3: TGTGCCAGCAGCCCTCTAGGGACAGGGGCATACAATGAGCAGTTCTTC.

The chain has TRBV2 and TRBJ2-2; tentatively, D is TRBD2 (6 bases). V dropped 8 bases and J dropped 3 bases, with 10 bases sitting between them. CDR1 is SNHLY, CDR2 FYNNEI, per germline. The CDR3 sequence is 13 residues long. The CDR3 sequence: CASGTGDTGELFF. As DNA, the CDR3 is TGTGCCAGCGGGACGGGGGACACCGGGGAGCTGTTTTTT.

The J gene is TRBJ2-7, the V gene TRBV18; no firm D call. The V end lost 2 bases, the J end lost 9 bases, and 23 bases lay between the germline ends. Germline V lookup: CDR1 KGHSH, CDR2 LQKENI. The CDR3 sequence is 16 residues long. The CDR3: CASSPTSSFGQSLQYV. DNA of the CDR3: TGTGCCAGCTCACCAACAAGTTCGTTTGGCCAGAGTTTGCAGTACGTC.

This clone was recorded only once. This chain's CDR3 is CASSICLAGRGETQYF. The DNA for the CDR3 is TGTGCCAGCAGCATCTGCCTAGCGGGCAGGGGAGAGACCCAGTACTTC. The genes are TRBV21-1 and TRBJ2-5; the table's D call of TRBD2 was not tested on the DNA. TRBV21-1 is assigned pseudogene status. This CDR3 has 16 amino acids.

This chain uses TRBV30 with TRBJ1-6; D may be TRBD1 (6 bases). The V end was cut by 8 bases, the J end by 4 bases, with 18 bases between. The germline V gene encodes CDR1 GTSNPN and CDR2 SVGIG (reference sequence). CDR3 length equals 15 residues. In DNA form, the CDR3 reads TGTGCCACAGACAGGTCTAAAATGTATAATTCACCCCTCCACTTT. It specifies CATDRSKMYNSPLHF.

This chain connects TRBV9 to TRBJ2-1, with TRBD1 matching over 8 bases. Germline assignment: CDR1 SGDLS and CDR2 YYNGEE. The CDR3 is 15 amino acids. Trimming took 4 bases from V and 1 from J; bases not matched to a gene: 4. CDR3 region: CASSLTGESYNEQFF. The CDR3, as DNA: TGTGCCAGCAGCTTGACAGGGGAATCCTACAATGAGCAGTTCTTC.

This chain joins TRBV5-5 and TRBJ1-5; D call uncertain. CDR1 SGHKS and CDR2 YYEKEE come from the germline V gene (reference sequence). This CDR3 is built from 13 residues. The V gene lost 0 bases and the J gene lost 8 bases, with 9 bases spanning the gap. In nucleotides, the CDR3 is TGTGCCAGCAGCTTGGCAATCGCCGAGCCCCAGCATTTT. As protein: CASSLAIAEPQHF.

This clone was seen a handful of times. V is TRBV28 and J is TRBJ1-2; D unclear. Germline V gene lookup returns CDR1 MDHEN and CDR2 SYDVKM. The CDR3 contains 12 residues. V gave up 3 bases and J gave up 4 bases, with 6 bases separating them. CDR3 amino acids: CASSFNGYGYTF. The CDR3 nucleotides are TGTGCCAGCAGTTTTAACGGCTATGGCTACACCTTC.

The rearrangement links TRBV7-9 to TRBJ2-5; D ambiguous. Germline CDR1 reads SEHNR; CDR2 reads FQNEAQ (reference sequence). There are 14 residues in the CDR3. V lost 0 bases and J 4 bases, leaving 9 bases between the germline ends. In DNA, the CDR3 is TGTGCCAGCAGCTTAGCGGGTTCTGGAGAGACCCAGTACTTC. It specifies CASSLAGSGETQYF.

The CDR3 here is CASSPTGPFSGNTIYF. CDR3 coding DNA: TGCGCCAGCAGCCCCACCGGACCCTTCTCTGGAAACACCATATATTTT. This rearrangement joins TRBV5-1 to TRBJ1-3; D unclear. With 4 bases removed from V and 0 bases from J, the gap between germline ends came to 14 bases. The CDR3 has 16 residues. Germline assignment: CDR1 SGHRS and CDR2 YFSETQ.

The chain employs TRBV24-1 and TRBJ2-3; 10 bases line up with TRBD1. V shed 3 bases, J shed 3 bases, and the junction held 5 bases outside the gene matches. The CDR3 has 16 amino acids. Germline V gene data show CDR1 as KGHDR and CDR2 as SFDVKD. CDR3 sequence: CATSDPGQGTTDTQYF. Here the CDR3 DNA reads TGTGCCACCAGTGATCCGGGACAGGGGACGACAGATACGCAGTATTTT.

This chain connects TRBV7-8 to TRBJ2-5, with 11 bases fitting TRBD2. The V gene's germline CDR1 is SGHVS and CDR2 FQNEAQ. The CDR3 is 14 amino acids. With 5 bases clipped from V and 4 bases from J, the junction kept 3 bases outside the gene matches. CDR3 region: CASSRSGGGETQYF. CDR3 sequence (DNA): TGTGCCAGCAGCCGTAGCGGGGGGGGAGAGACCCAGTACTTC.

This clone was picked up a small number of times. The rearrangement links TRBV7-3 to TRBJ2-3; possibly TRBD1 for D (5 bases). Deletions cut 5 bases from V and 5 bases from J, with 11 bases between. Germline lookup yields CDR1 SGHTA and CDR2 FQGTGA. The CDR3 spans 13 residues. CDR3 residues: CASSRQGKDTQYF. Here the CDR3 DNA reads TGTGCCAGCAGCCGGCAGGGAAAAGATACGCAGTATTTT.

The rearrangement uses TRBV2 and TRBJ1-4; 9 positions match TRBD1. Per germline, CDR1 SNHLY and CDR2 FYNNEI. The CDR3 is made up of 15 amino acids. The V segment lost 4 bases and the J segment 10 bases; nucleotides outside the gene matches: 10. The CDR3 loop is CASSVRGQGSLKLFF. In DNA form, the CDR3 reads TGTGCCAGCAGTGTAAGGGGACAGGGTTCTCTAAAACTGTTTTTT. The full variable domain, rest sourced from reference TRBV2 and TRBJ1-4, is EPEVTQTPSHQVTQMGQEVILRCVPISNHLYFYWYRQILGQKVEFLVSFYNNEISEKSEIFDDQFSVERPDGSNFTLKIRSTKLEDSAMYFCASSVRGQGSLKLFFGSGTQLSVL.

This chain links TRBV2 with TRBJ2-6; D is unclear. This CDR3 region has 14 residues. Germline V gives CDR1 SNHLY, CDR2 FYNNEI. V lost 6 bases, J lost 1 base, and 7 bases lay in between. The CDR3 loop reads CASRTNSGANVLTF. CDR3 nucleotides: TGTGCCAGCAGAACTAATTCTGGGGCCAACGTCCTGACTTTC. The full variable domain, rest sourced from reference TRBV2 and TRBJ2-6, is EPEVTQTPSHQVTQMGQEVILRCVPISNHLYFYWYRQILGQKVEFLVSFYNNEISEKSEIFDDQFSVERPDGSNFTLKIRSTKLEDSAMYFCASRTNSGANVLTFGAGSRLTVL.

This chain uses TRBV5-6 with TRBJ2-1, with TRBD2 matching 7 bases. The CDR3 runs to 17 residues. Germline V gene data show CDR1 as SGHDT and CDR2 as YYEEEE. After removal of 0 bases from V and 4 bases from J, the junction contained 10 bases not matched to a gene. As DNA, the CDR3 is TGTGCCAGCAGCTTGGGTGGCGGGGCGGGGGTTTACAATGAGCAGTTCTTC. As protein: CASSLGGGAGVYNEQFF.